This T cell receptor beta chain was captured in a study of blood T cell repertoires in COVID-19. The authors' processing: How many nucleated cells were present was estimated from reference gene primer amplification. Assay: immunoSEQ multiplex PCR; the TCRdb copy retains only in-frame clones and omits some. V, J and clone size are those of that table, while D and trimming were read from the DNA. The sample lists 200,000 to 250,000 clones, approximately 90% occurring once. Germline loops: CDR1 SGHVS, CDR2 FQNEAQ. With 7 bases removed from V and 8 bases from J, the gap between germline ends came to 17 bases. The CDR3 sequence is 13 residues long. Categorization into cohorts depended on clinical history that participants reported. This clone was detected only once.

What was sequenced was PBMCs or T cells enriched from blood (not recorded which). This TCR came from a man over 45 who had been exposed to COVID-19. The chain employs TRBV7-8 and TRBJ1-1; D remains unclear. CDR3 nucleotides: TGTGCCAGCACCAGCCACCAGGAACAAGAAGCTTTCTTT. Translated: CASTSHQEQEAFF.